One sample yielded the 13 T cell receptor beta chains listed below, sequenced in a study of shared clonotypes between healthy human individuals. The protocol was immunoSEQ multiplex PCR, while the TCRdb copy is restricted to in-frame clones and leaves out a portion. The table has 750,000 to 1,000,000 clones, 80% to 95% seen once. Naive CD8 cells comprised CD45RO-negative, CCR7-positively selected cells, excluding terminally differentiated effector memory CD45RA+ cells. The sequenced sample was naive CD8+ T cells sorted from blood. Receptors originate from a man aged 30-40 years in good health.

The chain couples TRBV6-5 to TRBJ1-2; 8 nucleotides agree with TRBD1. CDR1 and CDR2 from the germline V gene are MNHEY and SVGAGI. The CDR3 is 15 residues long. Trimming removed 2 bases from V and 0 bases from J; junction bases left unmatched: 2. Here the CDR3 reads CASSYHRGSNYGYTF. Written as DNA, the CDR3 is TGTGCCAGCAGTTACCACAGGGGGTCTAACTATGGCTACACCTTC.

The genes are TRBV27 and TRBJ2-3; the D is unclear. The germline V gene encodes CDR1 MNHEY and CDR2 SMNVEV (reference sequence). The CDR3 has 14 residues. The V end was cut by 7 bases, the J end by 2 bases, with 13 bases between. CDR3 loop: CASNAQSYTDTQYF. For the CDR3, the DNA is TGTGCCAGCAACGCCCAATCGTACACAGATACGCAGTATTTT.

The chain carries TRBV19 and TRBJ2-7; 7 nucleotides align to TRBD1. CDR1 and CDR2 from the germline V gene are LNHDA and SQIVND (reference sequence). The CDR3 runs 14 residues. Trimming at V came to 5 bases and at J to 2 bases, leaving 6 bases not matched to a gene. The CDR3, as DNA: TGTGCCAGTAGTTGGTCGACAGGGACCTACGAGCAGTACTTC. Protein product: CASSWSTGTYEQYF.

V usage is TRBV7-8 and J usage is TRBJ2-7, with unresolved D. Germline assignment: CDR1 SGHVS and CDR2 FQNEAQ. V was trimmed by 5 bases and J by 3 bases, leaving 17 bases between them. The CDR3 loop spans 15 amino acids. In DNA, the CDR3 is TGTGCCAGCAGCCCAGTTCCTGGCGGCCTCTACGAGCAGTACTTC. Translated: CASSPVPGGLYEQYF.

Only one count was recorded for this clone. This rearrangement joins TRBV5-6 to TRBJ1-5; D is possibly TRBD1 (5 bases). V was clipped by 4 bases and J by 6 bases, with 17 bases between them. Germline V lookup: CDR1 SGHDT, CDR2 YYEEEE. The CDR3 spans 15 residues. The CDR3 spells CASSAGTGGFQPQHF. Here the CDR3 DNA reads TGTGCCAGCAGCGCGGGGACCGGGGGATTTCAGCCCCAGCATTTT.

This sequence joins TRBV18 and TRBJ2-7; 9 bases agree with TRBD2. The trim removed 5 bases at V and 1 base at J, leaving 6 bases unmatched. This CDR3 contains 15 residues. Germline-derived CDR1 and CDR2 are KGHSH and LQKENI. The CDR3 DNA follows: TGTGCCAGCTCATCCCCTAGCGGGGAATCCTACGAGCAGTACTTC. Protein sequence: CASSSPSGESYEQYF.

The chain links TRBV28 to TRBJ2-7; 8 bases fit TRBD1. CDR3 length: 13 residues. The germline V gene encodes CDR1 MDHEN and CDR2 SYDVKM. V shed 10 bases, J shed 3 bases, and the junction held 8 bases outside the gene matches. The CDR3 protein is CATMDRVGYEQYF. The CDR3 nucleotides are TGTGCCACCATGGACAGGGTGGGCTACGAGCAGTACTTC.

CDR3 sequence reads: CASRGGFEAFF. As DNA, the CDR3 is TGTGCCAGCAGGGGAGGATTTGAAGCTTTCTTT. The chain has TRBV7-9 and TRBJ1-1; unclear D gene. Germline V CDR1 and CDR2: SEHNR, FQNEAQ (reference sequence). Trimming removed 6 bases at V and 7 bases at J, with 9 bases between. The CDR3 is 11 amino acids.

CDR3 residues: CASSLSLAELTYEQYF. The CDR3 bases are TGTGCCAGCAGTTTATCCCTAGCGGAACTTACCTACGAGCAGTACTTC. The V gene is TRBV27, the J gene TRBJ2-7; 7 bases map to TRBD2. CDR1 is MNHEY, CDR2 SMNVEV, per germline (reference sequence). Trimming took 0 bases from V and 2 from J; bases not matched to a gene: 7. CDR3 length equals 16 residues.

The J gene is TRBJ2-7, the V gene TRBV28; the match to TRBD2 covers 8 bases. The germline gives CDR1 MDHEN, CDR2 SYDVKM. V was pared by 2 bases and J by 6 bases, with 6 bases of the junction left unmatched. The CDR3 loop spans 14 amino acids. CDR3 bases: TGTGCCAGCAGTTTAGTTCTAGCGGGTGGCGAGCAGTACTTC. Protein: CASSLVLAGGEQYF.

The chain couples TRBV7-2 to TRBJ2-1, with 11 bases aligning to TRBD1. V shed 4 bases, J shed 6 bases, and the junction held 5 bases outside the gene matches. Germline V CDR1 and CDR2: SGHTA, FQGNSA. This CDR3 is 15 amino acids long. CDR3 sequence (DNA): TGTGCCAGCAGCTCCGGGACAGGGGGGACCAATGAGCAGTTCTTC. Translation gives CASSSGTGGTNEQFF.

This chain links TRBV28 with TRBJ2-1; perhaps TRBD1 as D (5 bases). Germline V gene sequence: CDR1 MDHEN, CDR2 SYDVKM. Trimming pared 7 bases from V and 3 bases from J, leaving 16 bases between. This CDR3 is built from 15 residues. The CDR3 loop reads CASTLRAGYYNEQFF. CDR3 nucleotides: TGTGCCAGCACCCTCCGGGCAGGGTACTACAATGAGCAGTTCTTC.

This clone showed up just once. The chain uses TRBV4-1 and TRBJ2-5; a weak D match, TRBD2 (5 bases). V was cut by 7 bases and J by 4 bases, with 19 bases left in between. Germline V gene data show CDR1 as MGHRA and CDR2 as YSYEKL. This CDR3 spans 15 amino acids. CDR3 nucleotide sequence: TGCGCCAGCACCTTAGCTGGCGGTGCGGGAGAGACCCAGTACTTC. Translating gives CASTLAGGAGETQYF.